These 20 T cell receptor beta chains originate from one sample sequenced in a study of technical replicates of blood from several donors. Sequencing used immunoSEQ multiplex PCR; TCRdb keeps in-frame clones, though not all of them. The sample yields some 47,000 clones, 80% to 95% seen once. The source material was PBMCs. Receptor source: a human donor in good health. Some clones in this sample may be carry-over from other donors' samples.

The genes are TRBV7-2 and TRBJ2-1, with TRBD1 identical over 8 bases. The V and J ends lost 5 bases and 3 bases, in that order; junction bases with no gene match: 9. The CDR3 length is 16 residues. Germline assignment: CDR1 SGHTA and CDR2 FQGNSA. The CDR3 is CASSPSDRAHYNEQFF. CDR3 in DNA: TGTGCCAGCAGCCCCTCGGACAGGGCCCACTACAATGAGCAGTTCTTC.

V and J are TRBV4-3 and TRBJ2-7, with D maybe TRBD1 (5 bases). This CDR3 contains 15 residues. V was shortened by 2 bases and J by 2 bases, with 13 bases between the two germline ends. The germline V gene has CDR1 LGHNA and CDR2 YSLEER. CDR3 sequence: CASSQNRGSPYEQYF. The CDR3 bases are TGCGCCAGCAGCCAAAATAGGGGATCCCCCTACGAGCAGTACTTC.

The V call is TRBV6-1, the J call TRBJ2-2; D call uncertain. V was pared by 1 base and J by 8 bases, with 11 bases between. The CDR3 extends over 14 amino acids. Germline CDR1 MNHNS, CDR2 SASEGT. DNA of the CDR3: TGTGCCAGCAGTGAAGTTGGGCGAACGGGGGAGCTGTTTTTT. This gives the protein CASSEVGRTGELFF.

This sequence joins TRBV2 and TRBJ2-2; 10 bases fit TRBD2. Germline V gives CDR1 SNHLY, CDR2 FYNNEI. This CDR3 contains 16 residues. With V trimmed by 6 bases and J by 3 bases, 7 bases remained unmatched. CDR3 loop: CASRGSGRLDTGELFF. The CDR3 nucleotides are TGTGCCAGCAGGGGTAGCGGGAGGCTGGACACCGGGGAGCTGTTTTTT. Looking up the rest from reference TRBV2 and TRBJ2-2 gives the full variable domain: EPEVTQTPSHQVTQMGQEVILRCVPISNHLYFYWYRQILGQKVEFLVSFYNNEISEKSEIFDDQFSVERPDGSNFTLKIRSTKLEDSAMYFCASRGSGRLDTGELFFGEGSRLTVL.

In its sample, this clone was seen once. V and J are TRBV4-2 and TRBJ2-1; unclear D gene. CDR1 is LGHNA, CDR2 YNFKEQ, per germline. Between the trimmed V and J ends, which lost 2 bases and 7 bases, there was a span of 6 bases. There are 12 residues in the CDR3. CDR3 residues: CASSQLENEQFF. DNA for the CDR3: TGTGCCAGCAGCCAACTAGAGAATGAGCAGTTCTTC.

This chain connects TRBV7-9 to TRBJ2-5; weak D call: TRBD1 (6 bases). Trimming took 2 bases from V and 1 from J, leaving 17 bases between them. CDR1 and CDR2 from the germline V gene are SEHNR and FQNEAQ (reference sequence). This CDR3 is 17 amino acids long. The DNA of the CDR3 is TGTGCCAGCAGCTTAAGGGGGTCGCTAAGAGTCCAAGAGACCCAGTACTTC. This sequence encodes CASSLRGSLRVQETQYF.

This sequence joins TRBV12-5 and TRBJ2-1; TRBD1 might be the D (6 bases). V shed 1 base and J shed 10 bases, with 11 bases lying between them. Germline V gives CDR1 LGHNT, CDR2 FRNRAP. This CDR3 has 13 residues. The chain's CDR3 is CASGLDFQGEQFF. The CDR3 coding sequence is TGTGCTAGTGGTTTGGATTTTCAGGGGGAGCAGTTCTTC.

The chain is built from TRBV11-3 and TRBJ1-1; tentative D call: TRBD1 (5 bases). From germline, CDR1 is SGHNT and CDR2 YENEEA. The CDR3 has 13 residues. Trimming shortened V by 5 bases and J by 4 bases, and 11 bases separated the two germline ends. The CDR3 DNA sequence: TGTGCCAGCAGCCTTAGGGGCGTCACTGAAGCTTTCTTT. Translated: CASSLRGVTEAFF.

The chain links TRBV6-6 to TRBJ1-1, with D hard to call. V was cut by 7 bases and J by 0 bases, with 9 bases left in between. Germline loops: CDR1 MNHNY, CDR2 SVGAGI (reference sequence). The CDR3 has 13 residues. CDR3 sequence (DNA): TGTGCCAGCACTGGTTCGGTGAACACTGAAGCTTTCTTT. Residues: CASTGSVNTEAFF.

The chain joins TRBV2 to TRBJ1-6; tentatively, D is TRBD1 (6 bases). The CDR3 contains 12 residues. Trimming took 6 bases from V and 14 from J, leaving 14 bases between them. The germline gives CDR1 SNHLY, CDR2 FYNNEI. In DNA, the CDR3 is TGTGCCAGCAGACAGGGCGCGAGGGCCCTCCACTTT. It encodes CASRQGARALHF.

The chain recombines TRBV19 with TRBJ1-4, with a possible D match to TRBD1 (5 bases). Germline V CDR1 and CDR2: LNHDA, SQIVND (reference sequence). The CDR3 is 14 residues long. V was trimmed by 5 bases and J by 8 bases, leaving 15 bases between them. CDR3 in amino acids: CASSRAGLNEKLFF. For the CDR3, the DNA is TGTGCCAGTAGTCGCGCAGGGCTAAACGAAAAACTGTTTTTT.

This clone was seen more than once but under ten times. This sequence joins TRBV16 and TRBJ2-1; D possibly corresponds to TRBD2 (6 bases). Per germline, CDR1 KGHSY and CDR2 FQNENV. The V gene lost 0 bases and the J gene lost 4 bases, with 16 bases spanning the gap. CDR3 length: 17 amino acids. The CDR3: CASSQSLADAEYNEQFF. CDR3 coding DNA: TGTGCCAGCAGCCAATCATTAGCGGATGCGGAATACAATGAGCAGTTCTTC.

The V gene is TRBV10-3, the J gene TRBJ1-2, with unresolved D. Looked up from germline, CDR1 is ENHRY and CDR2 is SYGVKD. The CDR3 contains 15 residues. With 0 bases removed from V and 0 bases from J, the gap between germline ends came to 8 bases. The CDR3 DNA follows: TGTGCCATCAGTGAGTCCCAAAGCCCTAACTATGGCTACACCTTC. Its protein product is CAISESQSPNYGYTF.

This clone was detected only a few times. The chain uses TRBV4-3 and TRBJ2-5; weak D call: TRBD2 (5 bases). CDR1 is LGHNA and CDR2 is YSLEER in the germline V gene. V was clipped by 0 bases and J by 5 bases, with 7 bases between them. The CDR3 is made up of 13 amino acids. This chain's CDR3 is CASSQDPGETQYF. In DNA form, the CDR3 reads TGCGCCAGCAGCCAAGATCCGGGGGAGACCCAGTACTTC.

Sample share makes this clone medium-sized (0.01 to 0.1%). The CDR3, as DNA: TGTGCCAGCAGCCAAGCTCCAGATTCCTCCTACGAGCAGTACTTC. Its translation: CASSQAPDSSYEQYF. The V and J genes are TRBV4-2 and TRBJ2-7, with unresolved D. Germline CDR1 reads LGHNA; CDR2 reads YNFKEQ. With 1 base removed from V and 0 bases from J, the gap between germline ends came to 10 bases. This CDR3 has 15 residues.

The chain uses TRBV6-6 and TRBJ2-7; the match to TRBD1 covers 7 bases. The trim removed 0 bases at V and 5 bases at J, leaving 7 bases unmatched. The CDR3 consists of 15 residues. Germline V gives CDR1 MNHNY, CDR2 SVGAGI (reference sequence). The CDR3 is CASSYSRQGVNEQYF. In DNA, the CDR3 is TGTGCCAGCAGTTACTCGCGGCAGGGGGTAAACGAGCAGTACTTC.

The chain uses TRBV13 and TRBJ1-2, with D possibly TRBD1 on 5 matching bases. V lost 5 bases and J 2 bases, leaving 12 bases between the germline ends. The CDR3 extends over 14 amino acids. From germline, CDR1 is PRHDT and CDR2 FYEKMQ (reference sequence). CDR3 loop: CASSGAGGNYGYTF. Here the CDR3 DNA reads TGTGCCAGCAGCGGCGCGGGGGGGAACTATGGCTACACCTTC.

The CDR3 nucleotides read TGCGCCAGCAGCTACGGGGTCGATAGCAATCAGCCCCAGCATTTT. Its protein is CASSYGVDSNQPQHF. This chain uses TRBV5-1 with TRBJ1-5; no clear D gene. V dropped 3 bases and J dropped 0 bases, with 10 bases sitting between them. This CDR3 comprises 15 residues. In germline, CDR1 is SGHRS, CDR2 YFSETQ.

The chain has TRBV7-2 and TRBJ1-6; D remains unclear. The CDR3 contains 15 residues. Per germline, CDR1 SGHTA and CDR2 FQGNSA. With 0 bases removed from V and 7 bases from J, the gap between germline ends came to 10 bases. Written as DNA, the CDR3 is TGTGCCAGCAGCTTAGCGGGTGCAGGAAATTCACCCCTCCACTTT. Translating it yields CASSLAGAGNSPLHF.

This clone was found once. The rearrangement uses TRBV6-1 and TRBJ1-4, with D uncertain. The V end lost 3 bases, the J end lost 4 bases, and 12 bases lay between the germline ends. Germline V CDR1 and CDR2: MNHNS, SASEGT. The CDR3 consists of 15 residues. This CDR3 is CASSDIRGLNEKLFF. For the CDR3, the DNA is TGTGCCAGCAGTGATATTCGGGGTCTTAATGAAAAACTGTTTTTT.